A selection of T cell receptor beta chains follows, all from one sample in a study of cytomegalovirus exposure and HLA in healthy donors. Method: immunoSEQ multiplex PCR; TCRdb's copy keeps in-frame clones and lacks some. Among just over 65,000 clones, 75% to 85% were seen once, and the ten largest hold 6% to 7.5%. Sample: PBMCs. These TCRs come from a human donor in good health. CDR3s include the opening cysteine and the closing phenylalanine or tryptophan. A D gene is named only where the DNA matches it firmly. Clone size is shown for a subset of rows, as once, few, many or a class of expanded clone.

>14|TRBV7-9|TRBJ1-2|-|TRBD1
TGTGCCAGCAGCTTAGAAGGGGGCGCCGGTGGCTACACCTTC
CASSLEGGAGGYTF
>15|TRBV6-5|TRBJ2-1|-|TRBD2
TGTGCCAGCAGAGCCAGCGGGGGGGCCTACAATGAGCAGTTCTTC
CASRASGGAYNEQFF
>15|TRBV18|TRBJ2-7|-|TRBD1
TGTGCCAGCTCATTCAAGGGACAGGGGCCCTACGAGCAGTACTTC
CASSFKGQGPYEQYF
>14|TRBV30|TRBJ2-2|-|TRBD2
TGTGCCTGGACTAGCGGGGCCCTAACCGGGGAGCTGTTTTTT
CAWTSGALTGELFF
>16|TRBV28|TRBJ2-5|-|TRBD2
TGTGCCAGCAGTCGGACTAGCGGGGTCATTAAAGAGACCCAGTACTTC
CASSRTSGVIKETQYF
>16|TRBV11-2|TRBJ1-6|once|TRBD1
TGTGCCAGCAGCTTTTCCGGGCAGGGGGCGGGATCACCCCTCCACTTT
CASSFSGQGAGSPLHF
>16|TRBV7-8|TRBJ2-1|few|TRBD2
TGTGCCAGCAGCGCCGAAGTGCTAGCGGGGGGTTATGAGCAGTTCTTC
CASSAEVLAGGYEQFF
>14|TRBV7-6|TRBJ2-1|-|-
TGTGCCAGCAGCCGCAGGGCAATCTCGAGTGAGCAGTTCTTC
CASSRRAISSEQFF
>18|TRBV18|TRBJ1-1|-|TRBD1
TGTGCCAGCTCACCAATTCCCGACAGGGGGTTCATGAACACTGAAGCTTTCTTT
CASSPIPDRGFMNTEAFF
>13|TRBV7-8|TRBJ1-1|-|-
TGTGCCAGCAGCCTTGAGGTGAACACTGAAGCTTTCTTT
CASSLEVNTEAFF
>17|TRBV28|TRBJ1-2|-|TRBD1
TGTGCCAGCAGACCTCCAAAGGGGGGACAGGGGGTCTATGGCTACACCTTC
CASRPPKGGQGVYGYTF
>16|TRBV14|TRBJ2-2|-|-
TGTGCCAGCAGCCACAGGGGAGATGAGGTTACCGGGGAGCTGTTTTTT
CASSHRGDEVTGELFF
>15|TRBV4-2|TRBJ2-2|once|-
TGTGCCAGCAGCCAAGATGTTCTTTTCACCGGGGAGCTGTTTTTT
CASSQDVLFTGELFF
>16|TRBV9|TRBJ1-3|-|-
TGTGCCAGCAGCGTGAGCCCCCAGGGGTTTGGAAACACCATATATTTT
CASSVSPQGFGNTIYF
>15|TRBV13|TRBJ1-1|-|TRBD1
TGTGCCAGCAGCGAGAGGGGGCGCTTGGGCACTGAAGCTTTCTTT
CASSERGRLGTEAFF
>13|TRBV11-2|TRBJ2-5|-|-
TGTGCCAGCAGCTTTACAGGGACAGAGACCCAGTACTTC
CASSFTGTETQYF
>15|TRBV5-6|TRBJ2-3|-|TRBD2
TGTGCCAGCAGCCCGACTAGCGGGGGGGCAGATACGCAGTATTTT
CASSPTSGGADTQYF
>16|TRBV5-6|TRBJ2-5|-|TRBD2
TGTGCCAGCAGCGCCGCACCGGGAGGCTCCCAAGAGACCCAGTACTTC
CASSAAPGGSQETQYF
>15|TRBV10-1|TRBJ2-7|-|-
TGCGCCAGCAGCCCCACGTGGCGGGACTGCTACGAGCAGTACTTC
CASSPTWRDCYEQYF
>14|TRBV7-2|TRBJ2-7|-|TRBD1
TGTGCCAGCAGCTTAGATCAGGGGGTCTACGAGCAGTACTTC
CASSLDQGVYEQYF
>14|TRBV28|TRBJ1-3|-|-
TGTGCCAGCAGTTCCCGGGACTCTGGAAACACCATATATTTT
CASSSRDSGNTIYF
>15|TRBV11-2|TRBJ1-1|few|-
TGTGCCAGCAGCTTAGGGACTGACATGAACACTGAAGCTTTCTTT
CASSLGTDMNTEAFF
>14|TRBV15|TRBJ2-7|-|TRBD1
TGTGCCACCAAATTTAACAGGGGCCCCTACGAGCAGTACTTC
CATKFNRGPYEQYF
>13|TRBV19|TRBJ1-2|-|TRBD1
TGTGCCAGTAGTCCCCGGGACAGGGAAGGCTACACCTTC
CASSPRDREGYTF
>15|TRBV10-2|TRBJ1-5|-|-
TGCGCCAGCAGTCTGGGCCTACCGGGAGGTCAGCCCCAGCATTTT
CASSLGLPGGQPQHF
>14|TRBV7-8|TRBJ1-4|-|-
TGTGCCAGCAGCGTATCCATTAGCCCGGAAAAACTGTTTTTT
CASSVSISPEKLFF
>15|TRBV10-2|TRBJ2-7|-|TRBD2
TGCGCCAGCAGAGACCATAGCGGGGGCTCCTACGAGCAGTACTTC
CASRDHSGGSYEQYF
>14|TRBV14|TRBJ1-1|-|-
TGTGCCAGCAGCCAAGAGTCCAGGAACACTGAAGCTTTCTTT
CASSQESRNTEAFF
>14|TRBV25-1|TRBJ2-1|-|-
TGTGCCAGCCGTAAGGACGGGGTGAAGTATGAGCAGTTCTTC
CASRKDGVKYEQFF
>13|TRBV12-2|TRBJ1-1|-|-
TGTGCCAGCAGCCCCACAGGGGCCACTGAAGCTTTCTTT
CASSPTGATEAFF
>14|TRBV7-2|TRBJ2-1|once|-
TGTGCCAGCAGCTTAGAAGTTCTATCCAATGAGCAGTTCTTC
CASSLEVLSNEQFF
>17|TRBV11-2|TRBJ2-6|-|-
TGTGCCAGCAGCTTGCGGGTGTGGGTCTCTGGGGCCAACGTCCTGACTTTC
CASSLRVWVSGANVLTF
>14|TRBV7-9|TRBJ1-2|-|TRBD1
TGTGCCAGCAGCTCCTCGGGACAGGACTATGGCTACACCTTC
CASSSSGQDYGYTF
>13|TRBV18|TRBJ2-5|-|-
TGTGCCAGCTCACCACCGGTTAGAGAGACCCAGTACTTC
CASSPPVRETQYF
>16|TRBV19|TRBJ1-2|-|-
TGTGCCAGTAGTGAGGGGGGGGGCGCGAATATCTATGGCTACACCTTC
CASSEGGGANIYGYTF